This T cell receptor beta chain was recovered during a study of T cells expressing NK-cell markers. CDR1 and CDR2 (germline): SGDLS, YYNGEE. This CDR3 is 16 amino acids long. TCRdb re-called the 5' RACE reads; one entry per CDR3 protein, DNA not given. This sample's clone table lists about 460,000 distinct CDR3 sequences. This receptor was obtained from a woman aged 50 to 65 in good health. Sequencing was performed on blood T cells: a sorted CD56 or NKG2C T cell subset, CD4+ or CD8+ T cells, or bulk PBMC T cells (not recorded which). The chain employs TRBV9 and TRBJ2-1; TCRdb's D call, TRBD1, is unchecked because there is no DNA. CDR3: CASSVGWRQVENEQFF. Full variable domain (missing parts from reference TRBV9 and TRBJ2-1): DSGVTQTPKHLITATGQRVTLRCSPRSGDLSVYWYQQSLDQGLQFLIQYYNGEERAKGNILERFSAQQFPDLHSELNLSSLELGDSALYFCASSVGWRQVENEQFFGPGTRLTVL.